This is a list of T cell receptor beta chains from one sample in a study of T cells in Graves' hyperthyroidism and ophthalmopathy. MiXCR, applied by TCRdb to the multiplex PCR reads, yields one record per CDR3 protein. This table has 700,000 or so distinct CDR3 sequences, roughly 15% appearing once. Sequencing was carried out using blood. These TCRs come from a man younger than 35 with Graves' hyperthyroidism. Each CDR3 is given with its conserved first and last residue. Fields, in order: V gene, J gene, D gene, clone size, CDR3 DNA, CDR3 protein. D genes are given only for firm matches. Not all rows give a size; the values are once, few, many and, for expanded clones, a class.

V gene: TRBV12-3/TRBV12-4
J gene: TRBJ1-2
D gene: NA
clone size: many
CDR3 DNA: TGTGCCAGCAGGGGCCCGTGGGGCACAGAGGACTACACCTTC
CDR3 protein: CASRGPWGTEDYTF

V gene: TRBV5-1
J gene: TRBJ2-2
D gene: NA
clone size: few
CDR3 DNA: TGCGCCAGCAGCTTGGCCGGGTACAGCTCGAACACCGGGGAGCTGTTTTTT
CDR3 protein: CASSLAGYSSNTGELFF

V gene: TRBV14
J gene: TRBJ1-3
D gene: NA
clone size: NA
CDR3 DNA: TGTGCCAGCAGCAAACAGGGCCACTCTGGAAACACCATATATTTT
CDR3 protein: CASSKQGHSGNTIYF

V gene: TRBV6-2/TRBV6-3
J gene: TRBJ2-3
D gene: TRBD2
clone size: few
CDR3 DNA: TGTGCCAGCAGTTACGCCGGGAGGGGCACAGATACGCAGTATTTT
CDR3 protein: CASSYAGRGTDTQYF

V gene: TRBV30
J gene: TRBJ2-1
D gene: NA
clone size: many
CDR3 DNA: TGTGCCTGGAAAGGCAGGGTCAATGAGCAGTTCTTC
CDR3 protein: CAWKGRVNEQFF

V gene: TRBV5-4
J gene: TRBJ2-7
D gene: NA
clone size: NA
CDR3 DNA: TGTGCCAGCAGCTGGGGGAGCGGAAGCTCCTACGAGCAGTACTTC
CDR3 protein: CASSWGSGSSYEQYF

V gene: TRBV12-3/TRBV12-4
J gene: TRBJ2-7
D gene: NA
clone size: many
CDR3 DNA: TGTGCCAGCAGTGCACAGGGGGAGGGATCCTACGAGCAGTACTTC
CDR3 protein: CASSAQGEGSYEQYF

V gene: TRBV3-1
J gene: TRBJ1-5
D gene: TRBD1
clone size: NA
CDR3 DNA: TGTGCCAGCAGCCACGGCGCCGGGACAGGGAGAAAGTGGAGCAATCAGCCCCAGCATTTT
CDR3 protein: CASSHGAGTGRKWSNQPQHF

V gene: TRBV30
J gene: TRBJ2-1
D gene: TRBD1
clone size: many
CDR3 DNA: TGTGCCTGGAGTGTAGGAGACAGGGATGGGAATGAGCAGTTCTTC
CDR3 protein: CAWSVGDRDGNEQFF

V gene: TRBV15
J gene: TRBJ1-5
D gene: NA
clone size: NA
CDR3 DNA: TGTGCCACCAGCGGGGGACTTTCCGTTGGGGGCTATCAGCCCCAGCATTTT
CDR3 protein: CATSGGLSVGGYQPQHF

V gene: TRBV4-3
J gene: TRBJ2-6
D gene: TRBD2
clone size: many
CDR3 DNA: TGCGCCAGCAGCCAGGGGACTAGCGGGGCCGGGGCCAACGTCCTGACTTTC
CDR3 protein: CASSQGTSGAGANVLTF

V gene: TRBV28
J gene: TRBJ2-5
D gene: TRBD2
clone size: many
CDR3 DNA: TGTGCCAGCAGTTTCACTACGGGAGGGGGAGGAGAGACCCAGTACTTC
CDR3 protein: CASSFTTGGGGETQYF

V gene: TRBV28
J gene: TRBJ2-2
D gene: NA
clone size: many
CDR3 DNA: TGTGCCAGCAGTTTAGTGCGGGGTTGGAACACCGGGGAGCTGTTTTTT
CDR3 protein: CASSLVRGWNTGELFF

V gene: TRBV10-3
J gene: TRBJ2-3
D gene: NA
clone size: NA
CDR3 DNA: TGTGCCATCAGTGGCGGAGCTACAGATACGCAGTATTTT
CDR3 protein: CAISGGATDTQYF

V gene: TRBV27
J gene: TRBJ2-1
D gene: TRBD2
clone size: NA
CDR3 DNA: TGTGCCAGCAGTTCAGCGGGATACTCCTACAATGAGCAGTTCTTC
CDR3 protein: CASSSAGYSYNEQFF

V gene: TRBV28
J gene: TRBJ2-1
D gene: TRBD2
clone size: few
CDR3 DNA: TGTGCCAGCAGCTGGCGGGGGGGCGCGCAATTCTTC
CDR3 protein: CASSWRGGAQFF

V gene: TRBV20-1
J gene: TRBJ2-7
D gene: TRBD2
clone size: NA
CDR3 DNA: TGCAGTGCTACTAGCGGAGAGGAAAGGGAGCAGTACTTC
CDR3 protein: CSATSGEEREQYF

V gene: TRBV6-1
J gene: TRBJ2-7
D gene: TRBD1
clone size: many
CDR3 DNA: TGTGCCAGCAGTGACGAGACAGGGGGCTTCTACGAGCAGTACTTC
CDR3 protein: CASSDETGGFYEQYF

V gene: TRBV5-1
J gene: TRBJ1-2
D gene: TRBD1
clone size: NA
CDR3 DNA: TGCGCCAGCAGCCCGGACAGGCACCAGCGCTACACCTTC
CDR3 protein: CASSPDRHQRYTF

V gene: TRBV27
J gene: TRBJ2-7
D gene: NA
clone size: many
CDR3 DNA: TGTGCCAGCAGTTTATCGGGTGGGGGGGCAGACGAGCAGTACTTC
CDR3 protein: CASSLSGGGADEQYF

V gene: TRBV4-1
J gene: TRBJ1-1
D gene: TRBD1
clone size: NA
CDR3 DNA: TGCGCCAGCAGCCATACAGGGGTTGCCACTGAAGCTTTCTTT
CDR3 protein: CASSHTGVATEAFF

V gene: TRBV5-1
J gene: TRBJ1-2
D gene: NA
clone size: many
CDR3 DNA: TGCGCCAGCAGCGAGGCTAACTATGGCTACACCTTC
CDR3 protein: CASSEANYGYTF

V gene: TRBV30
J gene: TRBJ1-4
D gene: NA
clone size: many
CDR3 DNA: TGTGCCTGGAGGCGAGGGGAGAATGAAAAACTGTTTTTT
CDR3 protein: CAWRRGENEKLFF

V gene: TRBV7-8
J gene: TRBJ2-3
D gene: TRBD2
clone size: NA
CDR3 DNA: TGTGCCAGCAGCTTACCCCCGGGACAGTTCGGGACTAGCGGGAGGAGTGTAGATACGCAGTATTTT
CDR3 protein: CASSLPPGQFGTSGRSVDTQYF

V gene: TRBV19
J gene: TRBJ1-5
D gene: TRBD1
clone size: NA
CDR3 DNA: TGTGCCACTAAAACTTGGGACAGGGCCCAGCCCCAGCATTTT
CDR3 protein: CATKTWDRAQPQHF

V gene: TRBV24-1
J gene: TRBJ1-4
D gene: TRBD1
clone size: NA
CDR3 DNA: TGTGCCACCAGTGATCCTCAGGGGACAGGCGAAAAACTGTTTTTT
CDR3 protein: CATSDPQGTGEKLFF

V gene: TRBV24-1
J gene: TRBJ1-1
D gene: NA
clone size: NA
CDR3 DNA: TGTGCCACCAGTGATGGACCGCTGAACACTGAAGCTTTCTTT
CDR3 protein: CATSDGPLNTEAFF

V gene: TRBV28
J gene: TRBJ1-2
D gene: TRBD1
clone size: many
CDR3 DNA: TGTGCCAGCAGATTACAGGGGGCGATCGGCTACACCTTC
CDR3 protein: CASRLQGAIGYTF

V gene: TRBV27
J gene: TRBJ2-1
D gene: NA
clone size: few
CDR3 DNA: NA
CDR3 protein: CASSSSLGRGRANEQFF

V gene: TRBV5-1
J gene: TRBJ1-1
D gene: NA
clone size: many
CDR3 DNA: TGCGCCAGCAGCTTGAACAGAGCGAACACTGAAGCTTTCTTT
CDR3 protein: CASSLNRANTEAFF

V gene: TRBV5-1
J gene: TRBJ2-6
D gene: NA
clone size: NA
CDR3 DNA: TGCGCCAGCAGTCACCCGAGGGTAACTGGGGCCAACGTCCTGACTTTC
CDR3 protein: CASSHPRVTGANVLTF

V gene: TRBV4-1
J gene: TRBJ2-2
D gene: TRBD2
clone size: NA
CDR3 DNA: TGCGCCAGCAGCCTTAGCGGGAGTCCCACCGGGGAGCTGTTTTTT
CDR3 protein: CASSLSGSPTGELFF

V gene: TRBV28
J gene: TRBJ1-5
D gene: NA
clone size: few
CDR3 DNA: TGTGCCAGCAGGGACAGTACCAATCAGCCCCAGCATTTT
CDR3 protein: CASRDSTNQPQHF

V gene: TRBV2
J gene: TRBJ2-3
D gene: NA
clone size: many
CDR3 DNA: TGTGCCAGCATGCCGAGGGAAGCAGATACGCAGTATTTT
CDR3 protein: CASMPREADTQYF

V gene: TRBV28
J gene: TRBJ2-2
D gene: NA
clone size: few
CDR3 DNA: TGTGCCAGCAGTTTAGTCTCGGGGGGCGCCGGGGAGCTGTTTTTT
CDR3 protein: CASSLVSGGAGELFF

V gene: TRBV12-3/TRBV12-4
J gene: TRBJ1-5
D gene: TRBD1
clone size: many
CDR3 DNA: TGTGCCAGCACCGGGACAGGGGGCGCGGGTCAGCCCCAGCATTTT
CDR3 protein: CASTGTGGAGQPQHF

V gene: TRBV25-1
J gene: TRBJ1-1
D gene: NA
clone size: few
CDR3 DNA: TGTGCCAGCAGTGAAGGGGCGGTGACTTTCTTT
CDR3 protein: CASSEGAVTFF

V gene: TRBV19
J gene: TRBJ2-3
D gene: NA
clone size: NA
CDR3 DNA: TGTGCCAGTAGTTCCTTGGACCACACAGATACGCAGTATTTT
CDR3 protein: CASSSLDHTDTQYF